This T cell receptor beta chain was found in a study of blood T cell repertoires in COVID-19. Per the original data handling: Amplified reference gene primers provided the basis for estimating nucleated cell counts. Profiled with immunoSEQ multiplex PCR; TCRdb holds only in-frame clones, not every one. V and J calls plus clone size are reproduced from that table; the DNA served to infer D and trimming. The top ten hold around 5% of the sample, which has 55,000 to 70,000 clones, about 79% seen once. Germline V gene data show CDR1 as MRHNA and CDR2 as SNTAGT. The V gene end was trimmed by 4 bases and the J gene end by 0 bases; junction bases not matched to a gene: 2. This CDR3 spans 15 amino acids.

The sequence derives from a human donor in a cohort sampled during active COVID-19. V and J are TRBV6-4 and TRBJ1-5; 8 positions match TRBD1. Sequenced material: peripheral blood. CDR3 DNA: TGTGCCAGCAGTGGCGACAGGGGTAGCAATCAGCCCCAGCATTTT. Encoded protein: CASSGDRGSNQPQHF.